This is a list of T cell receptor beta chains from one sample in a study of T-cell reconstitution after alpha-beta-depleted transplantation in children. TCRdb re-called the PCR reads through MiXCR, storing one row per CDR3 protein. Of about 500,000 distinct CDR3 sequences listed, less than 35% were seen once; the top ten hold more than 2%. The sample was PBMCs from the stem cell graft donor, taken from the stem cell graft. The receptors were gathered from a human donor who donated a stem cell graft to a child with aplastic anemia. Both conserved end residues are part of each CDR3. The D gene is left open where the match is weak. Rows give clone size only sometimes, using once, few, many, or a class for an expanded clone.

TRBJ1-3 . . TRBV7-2 TGTGCCAGCAGCCAGGGACATCTCTCTGGAAACACCATATATTTT CASSQGHLSGNTIYF
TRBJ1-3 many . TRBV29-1 TGCAGCGTTGGGGGGTTGGCAAACACCATATATTTT CSVGGLANTIYF
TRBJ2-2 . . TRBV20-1 TGCAGTGCTACGAATTTGGGGGACACCGGGGAGCTGTTTTTT CSATNLGDTGELFF
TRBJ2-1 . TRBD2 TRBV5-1 TGCGCCAGCAGTTGGGTGGGAGGGAGCTCCTACAATGAGCAGTTCTTC CASSWVGGSSYNEQFF
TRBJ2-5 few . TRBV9 TGTGCCAGCAGCTCCCCGCAGGGGGGCGGATCCCAAGAGACCCAGTACTTC CASSSPQGGGSQETQYF
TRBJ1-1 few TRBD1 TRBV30 TGTGCCTGGAGTTACGGGACAGCCAACACTGAAGCTTTCTTT CAWSYGTANTEAFF
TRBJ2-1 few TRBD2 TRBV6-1 TGTGCCAGCAGCTCGGATGTAGCGGGGTCCCTACGGAGCGAGCAGTTCTTC CASSSDVAGSLRSEQFF
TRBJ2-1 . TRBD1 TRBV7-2 TGTGCCAGCAGATCCCAGGGGGTCCATGAGCAGTTCTTC CASRSQGVHEQFF
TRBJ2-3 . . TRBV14 TGTGCCAGCAGCCTTACAACGGTTACGCAGTATTTT CASSLTTVTQYF
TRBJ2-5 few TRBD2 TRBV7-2 TGTGCCAGCAGCGCTAGCGGGAGGCAAGAGACCCAGTACTTC CASSASGRQETQYF
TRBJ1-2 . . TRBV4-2 TGTGCCAGCAGCCAAGATAGGCAGCCCGAATCCTACTATGGCTACACCTTC CASSQDRQPESYYGYTF
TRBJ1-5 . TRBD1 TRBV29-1 TGCAGCGCCGCAGCCGGGACAGGGGATCAGCCCCAGCATTTT CSAAAGTGDQPQHF